These 16 T cell receptor beta chains came from one sample sequenced in a study of T cells in Graves' hyperthyroidism and ophthalmopathy. Using RNA transcripts as the source, TCR beta CDR3 regions were amplified. TCR CDR3 regions were first amplified by RT-PCR with HTBI primers. TCRdb used MiXCR to reprocess the multiplex PCR reads, holding one entry per CDR3 protein. The table records about 380,000 distinct CDR3 sequences, around 18% of them present only once. Sequences were obtained from blood. These receptors came from a man aged 18 to 30 with Graves' ophthalmopathy.

This clonotype appeared a few times. The chain couples TRBV6-1 to TRBJ1-2, with a possible D match to TRBD1 (6 bases). Germline V gene data show CDR1 as MNHNS and CDR2 as SASEGT. The V gene lost 6 bases and the J gene lost 8 bases, with 16 bases spanning the gap. This CDR3 has 13 amino acids. CDR3 nucleotide sequence: TGTGCCAGCAGAAGCCGGGACACGGGAGGCTACACCTTC. This gives the protein CASRSRDTGGYTF.

CDR3 nucleotide sequence: TGTGCCAGCAGTCCCCGGACAGTTCTCTCTAATTCACCCCTCCACTTT. Protein: CASSPRTVLSNSPLHF. The chain uses TRBV28 and TRBJ1-6, with TRBD1 as a possible D gene (6 bases). The V and J ends lost 5 bases and 6 bases respectively, with 17 bases between them. Per the germline V gene, CDR1 is MDHEN and CDR2 is SYDVKM. This CDR3 contains 16 residues.

This clonotype was counted only a few times. The CDR3 DNA follows: TGTGCCAGCAGCACTACCTTCGGGACAGGGTCCGACGAGCAGTACTTC. Translated, it gives CASSTTFGTGSDEQYF. This chain connects TRBV7-9 to TRBJ2-7, with 9 bases fitting TRBD1. V dropped 5 bases and J dropped 5; count of bases not matched to a gene: 13. Germline CDR1 SEHNR, CDR2 FQNEAQ (reference sequence). This CDR3 is 16 amino acids long. The variable domain in full, with the rest retrieved from reference TRBV7-9 and TRBJ2-7, is DTGVSQNPRHKITKRGQNVTFRCDPISEHNRLYWYRQTLGQGPEFLTYFQNEAQLEKSRLLSDRFSAERPKGSFSTLEIQRTEQGDSAMYLCASSTTFGTGSDEQYFGPGTRLTVT.

In this sample, this clonotype turned up many times. This chain connects TRBV2 to TRBJ1-4, with D possibly TRBD1 on 5 matching bases. The V end was cut by 1 base, the J end by 0 bases, with 9 bases between. The CDR3 loop spans 16 amino acids. Germline lookup yields CDR1 SNHLY and CDR2 FYNNEI. CDR3 sequence (DNA): TGTGCCAGCAGTGAAGGGCGGGGCCCAACTAATGAAAAACTGTTTTTT. Protein: CASSEGRGPTNEKLFF.

This clonotype was detected a few times. V gene TRBV6-1 combines with J gene TRBJ1-1; tentative D call: TRBD1 (5 bases). The CDR3 extends over 17 amino acids. Germline-derived CDR1 and CDR2 are MNHNS and SASEGT. With 0 bases removed from V and 10 bases from J, the gap between germline ends came to 24 bases. The CDR3 sequence is CASSEAGGLTARGRAFF. CDR3 sequence (DNA): TGTGCCAGCAGTGAAGCGGGCGGGTTGACCGCGCGGGGACGAGCTTTCTTT.

This clonotype has ten or more counts. The chain carries TRBV2 and TRBJ2-7, with 11 bases aligning to TRBD2. Germline loops: CDR1 SNHLY, CDR2 FYNNEI. This CDR3 has 14 amino acids. Unmatched junction bases numbered 4, after V lost 6 bases and J lost 3 bases. As DNA, the CDR3 is TGTGCCAGCAGCCCTAGCGGGGGGCTCTACGAGCAGTACTTC. Amino acid sequence: CASSPSGGLYEQYF.

This clonotype was detected ten times or more. V and J are TRBV12-3 or TRBV12-4 and TRBJ2-3, with D unresolved. Trimming pared 7 bases from V and 5 bases from J, leaving 7 bases between. CDR3 length: 11 residues. Here the CDR3 reads CASTSLDTQYF. The CDR3 DNA is TGTGCCAGCACCTCTCTAGATACGCAGTATTTT.

In this sample, this clonotype turned up many times. This chain connects TRBV28 to TRBJ1-1; 7 bases match TRBD1. Germline V lookup: CDR1 MDHEN, CDR2 SYDVKM. This CDR3 has 14 amino acids. J lost 4 bases, V lost 1 base, and 3 bases had no gene match. CDR3 loop: CASSLFRDSTEAFF. The CDR3 coding sequence is TGTGCCAGCAGTTTATTCCGGGACAGCACTGAAGCTTTCTTT. Together with reference TRBV28 and TRBJ1-1, the CDR3 gives the full variable domain: DVKVTQSSRYLVKRTGEKVFLECVQDMDHENMFWYRQDPGLGLRLIYFSYDVKMKEKGDIPEGYSVSREKKERFSLILESASTNQTSMYLCASSLFRDSTEAFFGQGTRLTVV.

The V gene is TRBV18, the J gene TRBJ1-2; D is perhaps TRBD1 (5 bases). The V gene lost 5 bases and the J gene lost 2 bases, with 18 bases spanning the gap. Per the germline V gene, CDR1 is KGHSH and CDR2 is LQKENI. The CDR3 is 16 amino acids. The CDR3 spells CASSFNPGPDNYGYTF. The CDR3 coding sequence is TGTGCCAGCTCATTCAACCCAGGGCCCGACAACTATGGCTACACCTTC.

This clonotype has at least ten counts. This sequence joins TRBV2 and TRBJ2-7; tentatively, D is TRBD1 or TRBD2 (5 bases each). The CDR3 runs 15 residues. Per the germline V gene, CDR1 is SNHLY and CDR2 is FYNNEI. Trimming took off 4 bases at V and 2 bases at J, with 15 bases between the two ends. CDR3 residues: CASSVSGTGTYEQYF. The CDR3 nucleotides read TGTGCCAGCAGTGTGTCCGGGACGGGAACCTACGAGCAGTACTTC.

This clonotype was recorded at least ten times. This chain links TRBV12-3 or TRBV12-4 with TRBJ1-1; D is undetermined. V was pared by 6 bases and J by 6 bases, with 8 bases between. CDR3 length: 11 residues. CDR3 bases: TGTGCCAGCAGCCGCGGCGCTGAAGCTTTCTTT. This codes for CASSRGAEAFF.

The chain has TRBV20-1 and TRBJ2-5; 7 bases fit TRBD1. The CDR3 extends over 13 amino acids. V gave up 4 bases and J gave up 5 bases; unmatched junction bases: 7. Germline V gives CDR1 DFQATT, CDR2 SNEGSKA (reference sequence). CDR3 bases: TGCAGTGCTATAACAGGGGTGGGTGAGACCCAGTACTTC. It specifies CSAITGVGETQYF.

Many counts were recorded for this clonotype. The rearrangement uses TRBV7-9 and TRBJ2-3; 8 bases align to TRBD2. The V and J ends lost 2 bases and 0 bases, in that order; junction bases with no gene match: 4. From germline, CDR1 is SEHNR and CDR2 FQNEAQ (reference sequence). CDR3 length equals 16 residues. CDR3 loop: CASSLRRGDSTDTQYF. CDR3 in DNA: TGTGCCAGCAGCTTACGGCGGGGGGACAGCACAGATACGCAGTATTTT.

In its sample, this clonotype was seen a few times. This rearrangement joins TRBV19 to TRBJ2-7, with a weak D call TRBD2 (5 bases). V was pared by 5 bases and J by 6 bases, with 17 bases between. The germline gives CDR1 LNHDA, CDR2 SQIVND (reference sequence). The length of the CDR3 is 14 residues. Here the CDR3 reads CASSSEGGPGEQYF. CDR3 bases: TGTGCCAGTAGTTCCGAAGGAGGCCCTGGCGAGCAGTACTTC. The full variable domain, with the rest looked up from reference TRBV19 and TRBJ2-7, is DGGITQSPKYLFRKEGQNVTLSCEQNLNHDAMYWYRQDPGQGLRLIYYSQIVNDFQKGDIAEGYSVSREKKESFPLTVTSAQKNPTAFYLCASSSEGGPGEQYFGPGTRLTVT.

This chain connects TRBV2 to TRBJ1-1; 12 bases line up with TRBD1. This CDR3 contains 14 residues. From germline, CDR1 is SNHLY and CDR2 FYNNEI. J was trimmed by 7 bases and V by 6 bases; bases with no gene match: 6. The DNA of the CDR3 is TGTGCCAGCAGGATATGGGACAGGGGGCTTGAAGCTTTCTTT. Translation gives CASRIWDRGLEAFF.

This chain links TRBV19 with TRBJ1-2; TRBD1 agrees at 7 bases. Trimming removed 6 bases from V and 1 base from J; junction bases left unmatched: 8. Germline CDR1 reads LNHDA; CDR2 reads SQIVND (reference sequence). The CDR3 contains 15 residues. The CDR3 loop reads CASSDPGQRNYGYTF. CDR3 DNA sequence: TGTGCCAGTAGCGATCCGGGACAGCGTAACTATGGCTACACCTTC.